The clone carrying this T cell receptor beta chain was counted once. What it binds is unknown. TCRdb keeps only in-frame clones here, not all; method: immunoSEQ multiplex PCR. Of approximately 94,000 clones listed, over 85% are singletons. This entry belongs to a study of siplizumab effects on memory and regulatory T cells. Germline CDR1 and CDR2: SGDLS and YYNGEE. The V gene lost 4 bases and the J gene lost 0 bases, with 11 bases spanning the gap. The CDR3 runs 16 residues. Notes on the study in general: Alloreactive CD4+ clones that could be mapped were on average about 70% Treg-derived with siplizumab, against more than 25% in controls.

Sequenced sample: CD8+ T cells sorted from blood. The chain has TRBV9 and TRBJ1-6; D remains ambiguous. This TCR was recovered from a human donor in good health. The CDR3 region has the DNA TGTGCCAGCAGCAACCCAGGTGGCTCCTATAATTCACCCCTCCACTTT. Amino acids: CASSNPGGSYNSPLHF.